These 21 T cell receptor beta chains were sequenced from one sample in a study of cytomegalovirus exposure and HLA in healthy donors. This PCR relied on a set of 60 Vbeta primers and 13 Jbeta primers. Only in-frame clones appear in the TCRdb table, and some are missing; sequencing was by immunoSEQ multiplex PCR. The data contain 90,000 to 100,000 clones, 60% to 80% of them singletons. Material for sequencing was PBMCs. The receptors derive from a female donor in good health and CMV-seronegative.

The chain joins TRBV30 to TRBJ2-7, with a possible D match to TRBD2 (6 bases). This CDR3 is built from 12 residues. V dropped 1 base and J dropped 2 bases, with 6 bases sitting between them. In germline, CDR1 is GTSNPN, CDR2 SVGIG (reference sequence). DNA for the CDR3: TGTGCCTGGAGTGGGGGGGCCTACGAGCAGTACTTC. The encoded protein is CAWSGGAYEQYF. Using reference TRBV30 and TRBJ2-7 for the parts outside the CDR3, the full variable domain is SQTIHQWPATLVQPVGSPLSLECTVEGTSNPNLYWYRQAAGRGLQLLFYSVGIGQISSEVPQNLSASRPQDRQFILSSKKLLLSDSGFYLCAWSGGAYEQYFGPGTRLTVT.

The table lists this clone with a count of one. The CDR3 loop is CASSLNGMAGGTEAFF. CDR3 coding DNA: TGTGCCAGCAGCTTAAACGGTATGGCAGGGGGCACTGAAGCTTTCTTT. The rearrangement joins TRBV7-8 to TRBJ1-1; TRBD1 matches 7 bases. The CDR3 is 16 amino acids. Germline loops: CDR1 SGHVS, CDR2 FQNEAQ. Trimming cost V 2 bases and J 4 bases; bases outside gene matches: 10.

The chain recombines TRBV7-2 with TRBJ1-2, with D hard to call. This CDR3 has 15 residues. Trimming pared 4 bases from V and 3 bases from J, leaving 15 bases between. CDR1 and CDR2 (germline): SGHTA, FQGNSA. The CDR3 region has the DNA TGTGCCAGCAGCTCTCGCAGGCCCGGGGACTATGGCTACACCTTC. This sequence encodes CASSSRRPGDYGYTF.

V and J are TRBV29-1 and TRBJ1-1, with D maybe TRBD1 (6 bases). With 7 bases removed from V and 0 bases from J, the gap between germline ends came to 15 bases. Germline V gives CDR1 SQVTM, CDR2 ANQGSEA. This CDR3 region has 14 residues. The CDR3 nucleotides are TGCAGCGCTGGGCCCCGGACAGTGAACACTGAAGCTTTCTTT. Translated, it gives CSAGPRTVNTEAFF.

The chain is built from TRBV10-1 and TRBJ1-2; D is perhaps TRBD1 (6 bases). Germline values: CDR1 WNHNN, CDR2 SYGVQD (reference sequence). CDR3 length: 15 residues. With 3 bases removed from V and 2 bases from J, the gap between germline ends came to 13 bases. CDR3 bases: TGCGCCAGCAGTGACATTCCGGGACAAAACTATGGCTACACCTTC. Its translation is CASSDIPGQNYGYTF.

The J gene is TRBJ1-1, the V gene TRBV5-4; 9 positions match TRBD1. Germline CDR1 SGHNT, CDR2 YYREEE (reference sequence). Germline trimming cut 3 bases from V and 3 bases from J; bases unmatched to any gene: 6. This CDR3 comprises 15 residues. CDR3 in amino acids: CASSSTGGLDTEAFF. In DNA, the CDR3 is TGTGCCAGCAGCTCCACAGGGGGCCTGGACACTGAAGCTTTCTTT.

The chain is built from TRBV25-1 and TRBJ1-2; D remains ambiguous. The CDR3 has 13 residues. Looked up from germline, CDR1 is MGHDK and CDR2 is SYGVNS. With 1 base removed from V and 8 bases from J, the gap between germline ends came to 11 bases. The CDR3 DNA is TGTGCCAGCAGTGAATCAACAGCGGGCGGCTACACCTTC. Translated, it gives CASSESTAGGYTF.

The chain combines TRBV28 with TRBJ2-7; D remains ambiguous. The CDR3 length is 13 residues. The germline gives CDR1 MDHEN, CDR2 SYDVKM. V was cut by 1 base and J by 0 bases, with 4 bases left in between. The CDR3 DNA sequence: TGTGCCAGCAGTTTATACAACTCCTACGAGCAGTACTTC. This codes for CASSLYNSYEQYF. Based on the CDR3 plus reference TRBV28 and TRBJ2-7, the full variable domain is DVKVTQSSRYLVKRTGEKVFLECVQDMDHENMFWYRQDPGLGLRLIYFSYDVKMKEKGDIPEGYSVSREKKERFSLILESASTNQTSMYLCASSLYNSYEQYFGPGTRLTVT.

The CDR3 here is CASSRFRDTHEQFF. DNA for the CDR3: TGTGCCAGTAGTAGATTCCGGGACACGCATGAGCAGTTCTTC. The rearrangement joins TRBV19 to TRBJ2-1, with D maybe TRBD1 (6 bases). The CDR3 runs 14 residues. Germline V gene data show CDR1 as LNHDA and CDR2 as SQIVND (reference sequence). V lost 4 bases and J lost 8, with 15 bases in between.

The CDR3 reads CAWSDRTDAYEQYF. Written as DNA, the CDR3 is TGTGCCTGGAGCGATAGGACAGACGCCTACGAGCAGTACTTC. This chain links TRBV30 with TRBJ2-7; D is possibly TRBD1 (6 bases). The germline CDR1 and CDR2 sequences are GTSNPN and SVGIG (reference sequence). Trimming stripped 3 bases from V and 2 bases from J, with 14 bases between. This CDR3 comprises 14 residues.

The V and J genes are TRBV5-1 and TRBJ2-7; the D gene is possibly TRBD2 (5 bases). The V and J ends lost 4 bases and 3 bases respectively, with 14 bases between them. The CDR3 is 14 amino acids. CDR1 is SGHRS and CDR2 is YFSETQ in the germline V gene. The CDR3 protein is CASSVGPGSYEQYF. In nucleotides, the CDR3 is TGCGCCAGCAGCGTGGGCCCGGGGAGCTACGAGCAGTACTTC.

The rearrangement joins TRBV11-2 to TRBJ1-1; D unresolved. V lost 6 bases and J lost 4, with 15 bases in between. CDR3 length: 14 residues. CDR1 is SGHAT, CDR2 FQNNGV, per germline. CDR3 coding DNA: TGTGCCAGCAGTTCAGAGAGGGTGAGCACTGAAGCTTTCTTT. Protein sequence: CASSSERVSTEAFF.

The rearrangement uses TRBV30 and TRBJ2-3, with 12 bases that match TRBD2. The CDR3 consists of 17 residues. Germline loops: CDR1 GTSNPN, CDR2 SVGIG (reference sequence). The trim removed 8 bases at V and 0 bases at J, leaving 12 bases unmatched. The CDR3 DNA reads TGTGCCGGAACGGCTAGCGGGAGGGCCTTGAGCACAGATACGCAGTATTTT. Protein product: CAGTASGRALSTDTQYF.

The V and J genes are TRBV6-1 and TRBJ2-2; 9 bases are shared with TRBD1. Per the germline V gene, CDR1 is MNHNS and CDR2 is SASEGT. The ends lost 1 base at V and 2 bases at J; junction bases unmatched: 2. The CDR3 extends over 16 amino acids. The CDR3: CASSEGTGVNTGELFF. The CDR3 coding sequence is TGTGCCAGCAGTGAAGGGACAGGGGTCAACACCGGGGAGCTGTTTTTT.

V and J are TRBV6-4 and TRBJ2-1, with 8 bases matching TRBD2. The CDR3 has 15 amino acids. Germline-derived CDR1 and CDR2 are MRHNA and SNTAGT. V lost 2 bases and J lost 1; bases outside the gene matches: 1. The CDR3 region is CASSDTSGSYNEQFF. CDR3 in DNA: TGTGCCAGCAGTGACACTAGCGGATCCTACAATGAGCAGTTCTTC.

V and J are TRBV4-1 and TRBJ2-1; maybe TRBD2 (5 bases). Germline V lookup: CDR1 MGHRA, CDR2 YSYEKL. The CDR3 is 13 residues long. V was cut by 0 bases and J by 8 bases, with 8 bases left in between. In nucleotides, the CDR3 is TGCGCCAGCAGCCAAGAGGGAGTAGATGAGCAGTTCTTC. Its translation: CASSQEGVDEQFF.

This clone has only one observation. The rearrangement links TRBV27 to TRBJ1-4; 7 nucleotides line up with TRBD1. The ends lost 5 bases at V and 6 bases at J; junction bases unmatched: 6. There are 14 residues in the CDR3. Germline-derived CDR1 and CDR2 are MNHEY and SMNVEV (reference sequence). CDR3 protein: CASSRRQGDEKLFF. Here the CDR3 DNA reads TGTGCCAGCAGTCGTAGACAGGGAGATGAAAAACTGTTTTTT.

The chain carries TRBV5-1 and TRBJ1-6, with TRBD1 matching over 9 bases. Germline loops: CDR1 SGHRS, CDR2 YFSETQ. J was trimmed by 5 bases and V by 4 bases; bases with no gene match: 16. CDR3 length: 19 amino acids. The CDR3 protein is CASSHWRRDRERDNSPLHF. The CDR3 DNA reads TGCGCCAGCAGCCATTGGAGGCGGGACAGGGAAAGGGATAATTCACCCCTCCACTTT.

For this clone: Its ends do not fully match the called genes, so a read error is possible. The chain uses TRBV4-1 and TRBJ2-7, with TRBD1 matching over 9 bases. The CDR3 has 19 residues. Germline assignment: CDR1 MGHRA and CDR2 YSYEKL. CDR3 DNA sequence: TGCGCCAGCATCCAAGATCTGGGACAGGGTAGTAAGAGATCCTACGAGCAGTACTTC. Translated: CASIQDLGQGSKRSYEQYF.

This rearrangement joins TRBV27 to TRBJ1-2; D unresolved. Deletions cut 7 bases from V and 0 bases from J, with 15 bases between. Germline CDR1 is MNHEY and CDR2 is SMNVEV (reference sequence). This CDR3 spans 15 amino acids. CDR3 in amino acids: CASKTGTGTNYGYTF. The CDR3 DNA reads as TGTGCCAGCAAGACGGGCACCGGGACTAACTATGGCTACACCTTC.

This chain connects TRBV29-1 to TRBJ2-5; a weak D match, TRBD2 (5 bases). Germline V gene data show CDR1 as SQVTM and CDR2 as ANQGSEA. V was shortened by 0 bases and J by 1 base, with 9 bases between the two germline ends. The CDR3 sequence is 14 residues long. CDR3 amino acids: CSVEEAGFQETQYF. The CDR3 region has the DNA TGCAGCGTTGAAGAGGCGGGCTTCCAAGAGACCCAGTACTTC.